The rows below give T cell receptor beta chains drawn from one sample of a study of T cell repertoires in cytomegalovirus infection. One entry per CDR3 protein, called by TCRdb with MiXCR from the reads. Among about 740,000 distinct CDR3 sequences listed, 35% to 40% were seen once. The sequencing input was PBMCs. The receptor source for this set is a human donor in good health (CMV status not recorded). Some clones in this sample may be carry-over from other donors' samples. CDR3s include the opening cysteine and the closing phenylalanine or tryptophan. Fields, in order: V gene, J gene, CDR3 length, D gene, clone size, CDR3 protein, CDR3 DNA. D genes are given only for firm matches. Size tells how often a clone was seen (once, few, many) or the class of an expanded clone, and some rows leave it out.

V gene: TRBV11-2
J gene: TRBJ2-2
CDR3 length: 15
D gene: .
clone size: few
CDR3 protein: CASSLALSNTGELFF
CDR3 DNA: TGTGCCAGCAGCTTAGCACTATCGAACACCGGGGAGCTGTTTTTT

V gene: TRBV5-1
J gene: TRBJ2-2
CDR3 length: 16
D gene: .
clone size: .
CDR3 protein: CASSSGKNANTGELFF
CDR3 DNA: TGCGCCAGCAGCTCTGGGAAAAATGCGAACACCGGGGAGCTGTTTTTT

V gene: TRBV7-8
J gene: TRBJ1-2
CDR3 length: 17
D gene: TRBD1
clone size: .
CDR3 protein: CASSENRGGGLLWGYTF
CDR3 DNA: TGTGCCAGCAGCGAAAACAGGGGGGGGGGTCTTCTATGGGGCTACACCTTC

V gene: TRBV10-3
J gene: TRBJ2-7
CDR3 length: 16
D gene: TRBD1
clone size: few
CDR3 protein: CAISERQGARFYEQYF
CDR3 DNA: TGTGCCATCAGTGAGCGACAGGGGGCCCGCTTTTACGAGCAGTACTTC

V gene: TRBV2
J gene: TRBJ1-3
CDR3 length: 18
D gene: .
clone size: .
CDR3 protein: CASSPRFEGHISGNTIYF
CDR3 DNA: TGTGCCAGCAGTCCGCGATTCGAGGGACATATCTCTGGAAACACCATATATTTT

V gene: TRBV28
J gene: TRBJ1-1
CDR3 length: 12
D gene: .
clone size: .
CDR3 protein: CASRGPGPEAFF
CDR3 DNA: TGTGCCAGCAGAGGTCCGGGACCTGAAGCTTTCTTT

V gene: TRBV5-1
J gene: TRBJ1-1
CDR3 length: 15
D gene: .
clone size: .
CDR3 protein: CASSSVGGEWTEAFF
CDR3 DNA: TGCGCCAGCAGCTCCGTGGGAGGGGAATGGACTGAAGCTTTCTTT

V gene: TRBV12-3/TRBV12-4
J gene: TRBJ2-1
CDR3 length: 15
D gene: TRBD2
clone size: .
CDR3 protein: CASRLTSGRRNEQFF
CDR3 DNA: TGTGCCAGCAGGCTGACTAGCGGGCGGCGCAATGAGCAGTTCTTC

V gene: TRBV7-2
J gene: TRBJ2-3
CDR3 length: 16
D gene: TRBD2
clone size: many
CDR3 protein: CASSLVGGSPTDTQYF
CDR3 DNA: TGTGCCAGCAGCTTAGTAGGCGGGAGCCCCACAGATACGCAGTATTTT

V gene: TRBV3-1
J gene: TRBJ2-3
CDR3 length: 16
D gene: .
clone size: once
CDR3 protein: CASSENSVSSTDTQYF
CDR3 DNA: TGTGCCAGCAGCGAAAATAGCGTGTCTAGCACAGATACGCAGTATTTT

V gene: TRBV27
J gene: TRBJ2-3
CDR3 length: 13
D gene: TRBD2
clone size: .
CDR3 protein: CASSLGAGGTEYF
CDR3 DNA: TGTGCCAGCAGTTTGGGGGCGGGAGGGACGGAGTATTTT

V gene: TRBV7-9
J gene: TRBJ1-5
CDR3 length: 14
D gene: .
clone size: few
CDR3 protein: CASSLEGFGQPQHF
CDR3 DNA: TGTGCCAGCAGCTTAGAAGGGTTCGGTCAGCCCCAGCATTTT

V gene: TRBV28
J gene: TRBJ1-2
CDR3 length: 16
D gene: TRBD1
clone size: few
CDR3 protein: CASQTKPGQGRAGYTF
CDR3 DNA: TGTGCCAGCCAGACCAAACCCGGACAGGGACGCGCTGGCTACACCTTC

V gene: TRBV20-1
J gene: TRBJ1-1
CDR3 length: 16
D gene: TRBD1
clone size: few
CDR3 protein: CSARKGAGGPGTEAFF
CDR3 DNA: TGCAGTGCTAGAAAAGGGGCAGGGGGACCCGGGACTGAAGCTTTCTTT

V gene: TRBV7-8
J gene: TRBJ1-1
CDR3 length: 14
D gene: .
clone size: many
CDR3 protein: CASSLYRKNTEAFF
CDR3 DNA: TGTGCCAGCAGCTTATACAGAAAGAACACTGAAGCTTTCTTT

V gene: TRBV28
J gene: TRBJ1-4
CDR3 length: 15
D gene: .
clone size: .
CDR3 protein: CASSLVGGSGEKLFF
CDR3 DNA: TGTGCCAGCAGTTTGGTGGGGGGCTCGGGTGAAAAACTGTTTTTT

V gene: TRBV4-2
J gene: TRBJ2-7
CDR3 length: 16
D gene: TRBD1
clone size: .
CDR3 protein: CASSHLGQGEIYEQYF
CDR3 DNA: TGTGCCAGCAGCCACTTGGGACAGGGAGAAATCTACGAGCAGTACTTC

V gene: TRBV18
J gene: TRBJ2-7
CDR3 length: 12
D gene: .
clone size: .
CDR3 protein: CASSPQGKGQYF
CDR3 DNA: TGTGCCAGCTCACCTCAGGGGAAAGGCCAGTACTTC

V gene: TRBV7-9
J gene: TRBJ2-7
CDR3 length: 16
D gene: TRBD1
clone size: .
CDR3 protein: CASSLVDGQGVNEQYF
CDR3 DNA: TGTGCCAGCAGCTTAGTTGATGGACAGGGGGTTAACGAGCAGTACTTC

V gene: TRBV28
J gene: TRBJ2-1
CDR3 length: 16
D gene: TRBD2
clone size: once
CDR3 protein: CASSIGTGGTYNEQFF
CDR3 DNA: TGTGCCAGCAGTATCGGGACGGGGGGGACATACAATGAGCAGTTCTTC

V gene: TRBV7-3
J gene: TRBJ2-3
CDR3 length: 15
D gene: .
clone size: .
CDR3 protein: CASSLGGQRTDTQYF
CDR3 DNA: TGTGCCAGCAGCTTGGGGGGGCAGCGCACAGATACGCAGTATTTT

V gene: TRBV27
J gene: TRBJ2-7
CDR3 length: 16
D gene: TRBD1
clone size: few
CDR3 protein: CASSPSTGQASYEQYF
CDR3 DNA: TGTGCCAGCAGTCCCTCCACGGGACAGGCCTCCTACGAGCAGTACTTC

V gene: TRBV6-1
J gene: TRBJ2-7
CDR3 length: 14
D gene: TRBD2
clone size: .
CDR3 protein: CASGSGTTYYEQYF
CDR3 DNA: TGTGCCTCAGGTTCCGGGACTACCTACTACGAGCAGTACTTC

V gene: TRBV18
J gene: TRBJ1-1
CDR3 length: 15
D gene: .
clone size: few
CDR3 protein: CASSLRRLLNTEAFF
CDR3 DNA: TGTGCCAGCTCACTTAGACGGCTACTGAACACTGAAGCTTTCTTT

V gene: TRBV7-6
J gene: TRBJ1-1
CDR3 length: 13
D gene: .
clone size: .
CDR3 protein: CASSLGTVTETFF
CDR3 DNA: TGTGCCAGCAGCTTAGGGACAGTGACTGAAACTTTCTTT

V gene: TRBV15
J gene: TRBJ2-1
CDR3 length: 12
D gene: .
clone size: few
CDR3 protein: CATSRDIDEQFF
CDR3 DNA: TGTGCCACCAGCAGGGACATCGATGAGCAGTTCTTC

V gene: TRBV24-1
J gene: TRBJ2-1
CDR3 length: 14
D gene: .
clone size: many
CDR3 protein: CATSDPGVQYEQFF
CDR3 DNA: TGTGCCACCAGTGATCCGGGGGTACAATATGAGCAGTTCTTC

V gene: TRBV20-1
J gene: TRBJ2-7
CDR3 length: 14
D gene: .
clone size: .
CDR3 protein: CSARDLVRAYEQYF
CDR3 DNA: TGCAGTGCTAGAGATCTGGTAAGAGCCTACGAGCAGTACTTC

V gene: TRBV7-8
J gene: TRBJ1-1
CDR3 length: 16
D gene: .
clone size: many
CDR3 protein: CASSIREIPSHTEAFF
CDR3 DNA: TGTGCCAGCAGCATAAGGGAGATCCCTTCCCACACTGAAGCTTTCTTT

V gene: TRBV5-8
J gene: TRBJ2-5
CDR3 length: 14
D gene: .
clone size: .
CDR3 protein: CASSLPGQQETQYF
CDR3 DNA: TGTGCCAGCAGCTTACCCGGACAGCAAGAGACCCAGTACTTC

V gene: TRBV4-1
J gene: TRBJ1-2
CDR3 length: 14
D gene: .
clone size: .
CDR3 protein: CASSQDDVNVGYTF
CDR3 DNA: TGCGCCAGCAGCCAAGATGACGTGAATGTAGGCTACACCTTC

V gene: TRBV28
J gene: TRBJ2-1
CDR3 length: 11
D gene: .
clone size: .
CDR3 protein: CASRQRSEQFF
CDR3 DNA: TGTGCCAGCAGGCAGCGCAGTGAGCAGTTCTTC

V gene: TRBV7-2
J gene: TRBJ2-7
CDR3 length: 15
D gene: TRBD1
clone size: many
CDR3 protein: CASSLVGTANYEQYF
CDR3 DNA: TGTGCCAGCAGCTTAGTCGGGACAGCCAACTACGAGCAGTACTTC

V gene: TRBV7-2
J gene: TRBJ2-7
CDR3 length: 15
D gene: .
clone size: many
CDR3 protein: CASSARTGGGYEQYF
CDR3 DNA: TGTGCCAGCAGCGCACGGACAGGCGGGGGATACGAGCAGTACTTC

V gene: TRBV12-3/TRBV12-4
J gene: TRBJ2-2
CDR3 length: 14
D gene: .
clone size: many
CDR3 protein: CASSLTVNTGELFF
CDR3 DNA: TGTGCCAGCAGTTTGACAGTGAACACCGGGGAGCTGTTTTTT

V gene: TRBV4-1
J gene: TRBJ2-3
CDR3 length: 17
D gene: .
clone size: .
CDR3 protein: CASSQDPKPTSTDTQYF
CDR3 DNA: TGCGCCAGCAGCCAAGATCCTAAACCCACTAGCACAGATACGCAGTATTTT

V gene: TRBV7-9
J gene: TRBJ1-6
CDR3 length: 13
D gene: .
clone size: few
CDR3 protein: CASSQDRNSPLHF
CDR3 DNA: TGTGCCAGCAGCCAGGACAGAAATTCACCCCTCCACTTT

V gene: TRBV7-9
J gene: TRBJ1-1
CDR3 length: 15
D gene: .
clone size: few
CDR3 protein: CASSSAGTPNTEAFF
CDR3 DNA: TGTGCCAGCAGCTCCGCCGGGACACCGAACACTGAAGCTTTCTTT